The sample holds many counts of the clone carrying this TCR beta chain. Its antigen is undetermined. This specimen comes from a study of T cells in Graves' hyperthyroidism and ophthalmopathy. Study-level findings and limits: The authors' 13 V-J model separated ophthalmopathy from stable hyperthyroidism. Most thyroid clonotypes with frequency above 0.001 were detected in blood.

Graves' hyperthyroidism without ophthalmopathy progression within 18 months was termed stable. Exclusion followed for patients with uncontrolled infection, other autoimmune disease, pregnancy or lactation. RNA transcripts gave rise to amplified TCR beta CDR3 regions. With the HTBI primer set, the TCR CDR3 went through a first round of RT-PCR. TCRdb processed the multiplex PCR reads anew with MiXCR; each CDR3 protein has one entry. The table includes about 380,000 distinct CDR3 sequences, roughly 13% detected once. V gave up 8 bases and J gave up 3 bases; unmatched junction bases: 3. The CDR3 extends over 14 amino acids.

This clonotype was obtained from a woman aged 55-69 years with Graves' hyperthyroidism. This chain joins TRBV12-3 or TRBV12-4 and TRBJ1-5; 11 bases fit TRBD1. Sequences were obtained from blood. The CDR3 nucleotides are TGTGCCAGCCGGACAGGGGGCCTCAATCAGCCCCAGCATTTT. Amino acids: CASRTGGLNQPQHF.